A selection of T cell receptor beta chains follows, all from one sample in a study of spatial heterogeneity in lung cancer. TCRdb ran MiXCR on the 5' RACE reads and lists one entry per CDR3 protein. The table lists 60,000 or so distinct CDR3 sequences, 6.3% of them singletons. Sample: PBMCs, taken at surgery. These receptors all stem from a female donor with early-stage non-small cell lung cancer. Each CDR3 is given with its conserved first and last residue. A D gene is named only where the DNA matches it firmly. The size field is filled for only some rows; it gives once, few, many or a size class.

size,V,D,J,CDR3,DNA
NA,TRBV12-3/TRBV12-4,NA,TRBJ2-3,CASSLHQGTDTQYF,TGTGCCAGCAGTTTACACCAGGGTACAGATACGCAGTATTTT
NA,TRBV4-1,NA,TRBJ1-2,CASSQVTTQGDYGYTF,TGCGCCAGCAGCCAAGTCACTACACAGGGCGACTATGGCTACACCTTC
few,TRBV7-9,NA,TRBJ2-7,CASSYTHGAYEQYF,TGTGCCAGCAGCTATACACATGGCGCCTACGAGCAGTACTTC
NA,TRBV7-2,TRBD1,TRBJ2-2,CASSYMDRDTGELFF,TGTGCCAGCAGCTATATGGACAGGGACACCGGGGAGCTGTTTTTT
many,TRBV5-5,TRBD1,TRBJ2-1,CASSTRTGSEWQFF,TGTGCCAGCAGCACGCGGACAGGGTCAGAGTGGCAGTTCTTC
many,TRBV11-2,NA,TRBJ2-5,CASSLAGALETQYF,TGTGCCAGCAGCTTAGCGGGAGCCCTAGAGACCCAGTACTTC
few,TRBV28,NA,TRBJ2-7,CASSLGAGDEQYF,TGTGCCAGCAGTTTAGGGGCAGGCGACGAGCAGTACTTC
many,TRBV28,TRBD1,TRBJ2-1,CASSLTGTWNEQFF,TGTGCCAGCAGCCTGACAGGGACATGGAATGAGCAGTTCTTC
NA,TRBV27,NA,TRBJ2-7,CASSLRRPYEQYF,TGTGCCAGCAGTTTACGGCGACCTTACGAGCAGTACTTC
many,TRBV5-1,TRBD1,TRBJ1-1,CASSLEAGGVTEAFF,TGCGCCAGCAGCTTGGAGGCAGGGGGCGTCACTGAAGCTTTCTTT
few,TRBV7-2,NA,TRBJ2-2,CASSQGRKNTGELFF,TGTGCCAGCAGCCAGGGGCGGAAGAACACCGGGGAGCTGTTTTTT
many,TRBV27,NA,TRBJ1-4,CASSSLSNEKLFF,TGTGCCAGCAGTTCCTTATCTAATGAAAAACTGTTTTTT
many,TRBV6-5,TRBD1,TRBJ1-2,CASGGDRADYGYTF,TGTGCCAGCGGGGGGGACAGGGCGGACTATGGCTACACCTTC
many,TRBV19,NA,TRBJ2-6,CASSPHRETGANVLTF,TGTGCCAGTAGTCCCCACCGGGAAACTGGGGCCAACGTCCTGACTTTC